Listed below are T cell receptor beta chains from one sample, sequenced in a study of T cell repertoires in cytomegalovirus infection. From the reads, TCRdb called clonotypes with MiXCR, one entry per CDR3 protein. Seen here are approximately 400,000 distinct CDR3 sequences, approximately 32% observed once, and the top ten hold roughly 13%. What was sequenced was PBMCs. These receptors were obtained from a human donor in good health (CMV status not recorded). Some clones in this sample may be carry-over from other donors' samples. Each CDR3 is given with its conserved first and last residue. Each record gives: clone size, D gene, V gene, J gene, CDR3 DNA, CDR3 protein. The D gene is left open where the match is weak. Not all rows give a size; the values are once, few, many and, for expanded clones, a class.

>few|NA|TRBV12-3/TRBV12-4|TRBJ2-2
TGTGCCAGCATTAGCGAGGGGGTCGGGGAGCTGTTTTTT
CASISEGVGELFF
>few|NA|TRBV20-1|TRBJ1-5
TGCAGTGCTAGCTCCGTGTCCAGGGGAACTAGGGATCAGCCCCAGCATTTT
CSASSVSRGTRDQPQHF
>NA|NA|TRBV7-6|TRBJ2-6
TGTGCCAGCAGCTTAGGGGGACCCTTCTCTGGGGCCAACGTCCTGACTTTC
CASSLGGPFSGANVLTF
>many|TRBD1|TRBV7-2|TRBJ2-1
TGTGCCAGCAGCCACCGGACAGGGGGGACCTACAATGAGCAGTTCTTC
CASSHRTGGTYNEQFF
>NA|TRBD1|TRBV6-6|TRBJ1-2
TGTGCCAGCAGTTATTACGACAGGGTTGGCTATGGCTACACCTTC
CASSYYDRVGYGYTF
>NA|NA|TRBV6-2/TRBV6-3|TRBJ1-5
TGTGCCAGCAGTTACCCTGCCGGGCATAGCAATCAGCCCCAGCATTTT
CASSYPAGHSNQPQHF
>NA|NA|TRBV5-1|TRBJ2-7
TGCGCCAGCAGCTTGGAGGCAGGGAGCTCCTACGAGCAGTACTTC
CASSLEAGSSYEQYF
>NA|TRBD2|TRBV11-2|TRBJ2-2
TGTGCCAGCAGCTTAGATCTATCCGCGGGGGGTCCGACCGGGGATCTGTTTTTT
CASSLDLSAGGPTGDLFF
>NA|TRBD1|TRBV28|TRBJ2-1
TGTGCCAGCAGTTTAGTCGGGACAGGGCTCAATGAGCAGTTCTTC
CASSLVGTGLNEQFF
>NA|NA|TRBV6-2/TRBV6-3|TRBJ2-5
TGTGCCAGCACCACCGGGGAGACCCAGTACTTC
CASTTGETQYF
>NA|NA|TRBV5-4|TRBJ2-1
TGTGCCAGCACCTCCGGAGACATGCCCTCCTACAATGAGCAGTTCTTC
CASTSGDMPSYNEQFF
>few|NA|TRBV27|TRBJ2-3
TGTGCCAGTAGCCCGGGCCGAACCACAGATACGCAGTATTTT
CASSPGRTTDTQYF
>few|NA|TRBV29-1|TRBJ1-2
TGCAGCGTTGAAGGAAGGACTAACTATGGCTACACCTTC
CSVEGRTNYGYTF
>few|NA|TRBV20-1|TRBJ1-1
TGCAGTGCTAGAGTCGTGGGGAGGGCTGAAGCTTTCTTT
CSARVVGRAEAFF
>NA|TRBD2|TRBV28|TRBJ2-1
TGTGCCAGCAGCTTACCCATAGCGGGCTCCTACAATGAGCAGTCCTTC
CASSLPIAGSYNEQSF
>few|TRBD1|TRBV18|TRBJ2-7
TGTGCCAGCTCCAAACGACGGACAGGGAACTACGAGCAGTACTTC
CASSKRRTGNYEQYF
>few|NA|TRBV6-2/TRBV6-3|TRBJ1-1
TGTGCCAGCAGTTACTGGGTGGACATGAACACTGAAGCTTTCTTT
CASSYWVDMNTEAFF
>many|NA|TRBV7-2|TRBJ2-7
TGTGCCAGCATCGCCCCGTTGCGACCCTACGAGCAGTACTTC
CASIAPLRPYEQYF
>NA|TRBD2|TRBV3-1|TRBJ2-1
TGTGCCAGCAGCCAAGATTTTGTGACTAGCGGGGGAGTTATCGATGAGCAGTTCTTC
CASSQDFVTSGGVIDEQFF
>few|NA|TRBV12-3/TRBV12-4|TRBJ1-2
TGTGCCAGCAGTTTCGGCCGGAAATCGTATGGCTACACCTTC
CASSFGRKSYGYTF
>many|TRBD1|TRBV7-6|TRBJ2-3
TGTGCCAGCAGCACTCCGGGACAGGGGGCGGGCACAGATACGCAGTATTTT
CASSTPGQGAGTDTQYF
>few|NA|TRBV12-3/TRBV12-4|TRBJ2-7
TGTGCCAGCAACCCCTCGGGCAGCGAGTACGAGCAGTACTTC
CASNPSGSEYEQYF
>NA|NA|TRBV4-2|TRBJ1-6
TGTGCCAGCAGCCAAGGGAGGTCACCCCTCCACTTT
CASSQGRSPLHF
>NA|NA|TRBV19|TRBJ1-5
TGTGCCAGTAAGTGGGACCTCCCCTCTAATCAGCCCCAGCATTTT
CASKWDLPSNQPQHF
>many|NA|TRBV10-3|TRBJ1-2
TGTGCCATCAGTGAAGCCGGAACCGACTATGGCTACACCTTC
CAISEAGTDYGYTF
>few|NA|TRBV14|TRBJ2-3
TGTGCCAGCAGCCCGGGTCGCAGGGGGGCCACAGATACGCAGTATTTT
CASSPGRRGATDTQYF
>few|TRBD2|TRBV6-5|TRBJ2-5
TGTGCCAGCAGTTACTCGAACGGCGGGGGGGCTAGGGAGACCCAGTACTTC
CASSYSNGGGARETQYF
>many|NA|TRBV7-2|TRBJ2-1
TGTGCCAGCAGCTTAACTAGAATTCAAAATGAGCAGTTCTTC
CASSLTRIQNEQFF